What follows are 26 T cell receptor beta chains derived from one specimen sequenced in a study of cytomegalovirus exposure and HLA in healthy donors. A multiplex PCR was run with 60 Vbeta primers and 13 Jbeta primers. The protocol was immunoSEQ multiplex PCR, while the TCRdb copy is restricted to in-frame clones and leaves out a portion. The profile shows 99,000 or so clones, 65% to 85% of them singletons. The specimen was PBMCs. The origin of the receptors is a man in his late teens or twenties in good health and CMV-seronegative.

The rearrangement links TRBV5-4 to TRBJ2-7; no clear D gene. CDR3 length equals 14 residues. Germline V gene sequence: CDR1 SGHNT, CDR2 YYREEE (reference sequence). V lost 4 bases and J lost 3, with 14 bases in between. CDR3 sequence (DNA): TGTGCCAGCAGCAGCGACCCAAATATCTACGAGCAGTACTTC. Residues: CASSSDPNIYEQYF.

V is TRBV30 and J is TRBJ2-7; TRBD1 is a possible D gene (6 bases). This CDR3 contains 14 residues. The V gene lost 8 bases and the J gene lost 0 bases, with 17 bases spanning the gap. Germline-derived CDR1 and CDR2 are GTSNPN and SVGIG (reference sequence). The CDR3: CARGNTGSSYEQYF. CDR3 DNA sequence: TGTGCCCGCGGAAATACAGGGAGCTCCTACGAGCAGTACTTC.

The chain employs TRBV14 and TRBJ2-1; D remains unclear. Per germline, CDR1 SGHDN and CDR2 FVKESK. The length of the CDR3 is 14 residues. The V gene lost 0 bases and the J gene lost 8 bases, with 11 bases spanning the gap. CDR3 region: CASSQDHYRDEQFF. CDR3 nucleotide sequence: TGTGCCAGCAGCCAAGACCATTATCGCGATGAGCAGTTCTTC.

The chain has TRBV5-4 and TRBJ2-5; 8 bases map to TRBD1. The trim removed 5 bases at V and 1 base at J, leaving 10 bases unmatched. This CDR3 region has 16 residues. Germline V lookup: CDR1 SGHNT, CDR2 YYREEE (reference sequence). CDR3 loop: CASSSPTGAVQETQYF. CDR3 bases: TGTGCCAGCAGTTCGCCGACAGGGGCGGTCCAAGAGACCCAGTACTTC.

The CDR3 DNA reads as TGTGCCAGCGGGGGAGGGAACACTGAAGCTTTCTTT. Translation gives CASGGGNTEAFF. The rearrangement uses TRBV11-3 and TRBJ1-1; D is perhaps TRBD1 (5 bases). CDR1 is SGHNT, CDR2 YENEEA, per germline. The V and J ends lost 8 bases and 1 base respectively, with 8 bases between them. The CDR3 consists of 12 residues.

The V call is TRBV6-5, the J call TRBJ2-5; the match to TRBD2 covers 11 bases. Germline V gene lookup returns CDR1 MNHEY and CDR2 SVGAGI. CDR3 length equals 15 residues. Trimming cost V 6 bases and J 2 bases; bases outside gene matches: 5. Written as DNA, the CDR3 is TGTGCCAGCAGCGAAAGACTAGCGGGGCAAGAGACCCAGTACTTC. It specifies CASSERLAGQETQYF.

CDR3 sequence: CASSYSQGYEQYF. As DNA, the CDR3 is TGTGCCAGCAGTTACTCACAGGGTTACGAGCAGTACTTC. V gene TRBV6-5 combines with J gene TRBJ2-7, with D perhaps matching TRBD1 (6 bases). The CDR3 is 13 residues long. Germline assignment: CDR1 MNHEY and CDR2 SVGAGI. V lost 0 bases and J lost 4, with 7 bases in between.

About this clone itself: This CDR3 is missing its conserved last phenylalanine or tryptophan, likely due to a read error. The limits of the CDR3 on the DNA are not certain, so only TCRdb's listed CDR3 is given. CDR3 in amino acids: CASSLVPTPC. The chain couples TRBV5-1 to TRBJ2-6; the D segment call TRBD2 is taken from the table without a DNA check. 10 amino acids form the CDR3, both terminal residues included. Germline V gene data show CDR1 as SGHRS and CDR2 as YFSETQ.

This clone was seen only a few times. The chain uses TRBV5-6 and TRBJ2-1; 9 positions agree with TRBD1. The CDR3 is made up of 14 amino acids. Losses at the gene ends were 2 bases for V and 7 bases for J; bases not matched to a gene: 4. The germline CDR1 and CDR2 sequences are SGHDT and YYEEEE. CDR3 region: CASSFGTGLNEQFF. DNA for the CDR3: TGTGCCAGCAGCTTCGGGACAGGGTTGAATGAGCAGTTCTTC. Supplemented by reference TRBV5-6 and TRBJ2-1, the full variable domain reads DAGVTQSPTHLIKTRGQQVTLRCSPKSGHDTVSWYQQALGQGPQFIFQYYEEEERQRGNFPDRFSGHQFPNYSSELNVNALLLGDSALYLCASSFGTGLNEQFFGPGTRLTVL.

The rearrangement uses TRBV5-1 and TRBJ2-1; 11 nucleotides align to TRBD2. The CDR3 runs to 16 residues. Germline-derived CDR1 and CDR2 are SGHRS and YFSETQ. V shed 4 bases, J shed 0 bases, and the junction held 3 bases outside the gene matches. CDR3: CASSPGLADSYNEQFF. CDR3 nucleotide sequence: TGCGCCAGCAGCCCGGGACTAGCGGACTCCTACAATGAGCAGTTCTTC.

The chain couples TRBV7-9 to TRBJ2-7; 10 positions agree with TRBD2. Germline V CDR1 and CDR2: SEHNR, FQNEAQ (reference sequence). Trimming at V came to 1 base and at J to 4 bases, leaving 4 bases not matched to a gene. The CDR3 has 15 residues. Written as DNA, the CDR3 is TGTGCCAGCAGCTTAGAACTAGCGGGACAGTACGAGCAGTACTTC. It translates to CASSLELAGQYEQYF.

The chain links TRBV5-1 to TRBJ2-1; D is uncertain. Between the trimmed V and J ends, which lost 9 bases and 10 bases, there was a span of 26 bases. From germline, CDR1 is SGHRS and CDR2 YFSETQ. CDR3 length: 15 residues. The CDR3 spells CATILADRSQEEQFF. DNA for the CDR3: TGCGCCACAATCTTAGCCGATCGCTCCCAAGAGGAGCAGTTCTTC.

The chain is built from TRBV6-5 and TRBJ1-3, with D perhaps TRBD1 (6 bases). The length of the CDR3 is 14 residues. With 6 bases removed from V and 1 base from J, the gap between germline ends came to 10 bases. The V gene's germline CDR1 is MNHEY and CDR2 SVGAGI. CDR3 residues: CASSGTGSGNTIYF. CDR3 sequence (DNA): TGTGCCAGCAGCGGAACAGGGTCTGGAAACACCATATATTTT.

This clone has a single count. The chain recombines TRBV5-6 with TRBJ2-7; TRBD2 aligns across 9 bases. The V and J ends lost 6 bases and 3 bases, in that order; junction bases with no gene match: 10. The CDR3 runs 15 residues. Per the germline V gene, CDR1 is SGHDT and CDR2 is YYEEEE. CDR3: CASNLLAGSSYEQYF. The CDR3 bases are TGTGCCAGCAACCTACTAGCGGGCTCCAGCTACGAGCAGTACTTC.

The chain employs TRBV7-2 and TRBJ1-3; D is uncertain. Looked up from germline, CDR1 is SGHTA and CDR2 is FQGNSA. V lost 8 bases, J lost 2 bases, and 10 bases lay in between. CDR3 length equals 13 residues. CDR3 nucleotide sequence: TGTGCCAGCGGTAACGCGGCTGGAAACACCATATATTTT. Encoded protein: CASGNAAGNTIYF.

The chain has TRBV11-2 and TRBJ2-3; 7 nucleotides align to TRBD2. The V segment lost 3 bases and the J segment 4 bases; nucleotides outside the gene matches: 1. Looked up from germline, CDR1 is SGHAT and CDR2 is FQNNGV. The CDR3 runs to 13 residues. The CDR3 coding sequence is TGTGCCAGCAGCTTGGGGAGGGCAGATACGCAGTATTTT. This sequence encodes CASSLGRADTQYF.

V is TRBV14 and J is TRBJ1-4; 8 bases are a match to TRBD1. The junction had 4 bases not matched to a gene; V was cut back by 1 base and J by 9 bases. Germline CDR1 SGHDN, CDR2 FVKESK. CDR3 length: 14 residues. The CDR3 nucleotides are TGTGCCAGCAGCCAAGGGACAGGGTGGAAAAAACTGTTTTTT. Translation gives CASSQGTGWKKLFF.

The chain has TRBV7-7 and TRBJ2-5; 7 bases match TRBD2. Judging by the DNA end, TRBJ2-7 fits better; the J call may be wrong. Per the germline V gene, CDR1 is SSHAT and CDR2 is FNYEAQ (reference sequence). This CDR3 region has 13 residues. CDR3 nucleotides: TGTGCCTGTTCGACGGGAGGCGATTACGAGCAGTACTTC. Its protein product is CACSTGGDYEQYF.

The chain combines TRBV5-1 with TRBJ2-1; no definite D call. Germline V gene sequence: CDR1 SGHRS, CDR2 YFSETQ. CDR3 size: 13 residues. The germline V and J ends were trimmed by 6 bases and 6 bases, with 13 bases remaining between them. CDR3 nucleotides: TGCGCCAGCATCGGAGTGATCGGCAATGAGCAGTTCTTC. The encoded protein is CASIGVIGNEQFF.

This chain joins TRBV6-5 and TRBJ2-7; D perhaps matches TRBD1 (6 bases). This CDR3 comprises 15 residues. The ends were cut back, 0 bases at V and 5 bases at J, with 14 bases in the middle. Looked up from germline, CDR1 is MNHEY and CDR2 is SVGAGI. In DNA, the CDR3 is TGTGCCAGCAGTTACTCGAGATCACAGGGAAACGAGCAGTACTTC. It translates to CASSYSRSQGNEQYF.

This clone was detected only once. The V gene is TRBV9, the J gene TRBJ1-3, with 8 bases lining up with TRBD1. With V trimmed by 4 bases and J by 0 bases, 9 bases remained unmatched. Germline CDR1 and CDR2: SGDLS and YYNGEE. CDR3 length: 17 residues. As DNA, the CDR3 is TGTGCCAGCAGCCCCCGACAGGGGATCCGCTCTGGAAACACCATATATTTT. Residues: CASSPRQGIRSGNTIYF.

This clone has just a few counts. The chain uses TRBV7-2 and TRBJ2-1, with D maybe TRBD1 (6 bases). Trimming pared 3 bases from V and 3 bases from J, leaving 18 bases between. Germline V gene lookup returns CDR1 SGHTA and CDR2 FQGNSA. This CDR3 contains 17 residues. The CDR3, as DNA: TGTGCCAGCAGCTTCGTCCTGAGACAGGCGCTCTACAATGAGCAGTTCTTC. Translation: CASSFVLRQALYNEQFF.

V usage is TRBV4-3 and J usage is TRBJ2-3, with D unclear. This CDR3 is 15 amino acids long. Trimming removed 1 base at V and 5 bases at J, with 13 bases between. Germline CDR1 reads LGHNA; CDR2 reads YSLEER. The CDR3, as DNA: TGCGCCAGCAGCCAAGGGCCCGCCACCGTAGATACGCAGTATTTT. Its translation is CASSQGPATVDTQYF.

The chain has TRBV15 and TRBJ2-1; 9 bases align to TRBD2. The V and J ends lost 3 bases and 12 bases, in that order; junction bases with no gene match: 12. The CDR3 is 15 residues long. Per the germline V gene, CDR1 is LNHNV and CDR2 is YYDKDF (reference sequence). The CDR3 region is CATSSLAGSPSVQFF. CDR3 nucleotides: TGTGCCACCAGCAGTCTAGCGGGAAGCCCTAGCGTGCAGTTCTTC.

The V call is TRBV29-1, the J call TRBJ2-1, with D tentatively TRBD2 (5 bases). Trimming removed 7 bases at V and 8 bases at J, with 15 bases between. The germline V gene encodes CDR1 SQVTM and CDR2 ANQGSEA. The CDR3 spans 12 residues. For the CDR3, the DNA is TGCAGCGCTTGGGCAGCGGTCTATGAGCAGTTCTTC. Its protein product is CSAWAAVYEQFF.

The chain carries TRBV4-3 and TRBJ2-2; perhaps TRBD2 as D (6 bases). Trimming removed 0 bases at V and 9 bases at J, with 8 bases between. The CDR3 consists of 13 residues. Germline V gives CDR1 LGHNA, CDR2 YSLEER. CDR3 DNA: TGCGCCAGCAGCCAAGAACGGGAGTGGGAGCTGTTTTTT. Translation: CASSQEREWELFF.